These 20 T cell receptor beta chains share one sample of origin, sequenced in a study of PD-1 blockade in mismatch repair-deficient tumors. Some clones are missing from TCRdb's copy, which holds only in-frame ones; the method was immunoSEQ multiplex PCR. The data contain around 38,000 clones, around 79% of them singletons. The source was peripheral blood, collected 4 weeks after starting pembrolizumab. The receptors were sampled from an adult with mismatch repair-deficient cancer.

The rearrangement uses TRBV5-4 and TRBJ2-7; D is unresolved. Trimming took 3 bases from V and 0 from J, leaving 10 bases between them. The germline V gene has CDR1 SGHNT and CDR2 YYREEE (reference sequence). The CDR3 has 14 amino acids. The CDR3 region is CASSSTASSYEQYF. DNA for the CDR3: TGTGCCAGCAGCTCGACCGCAAGCTCCTACGAGCAGTACTTC.

J is TRBJ2-7 and V is TRBV28; no reliable D call. Deletions cut 3 bases from V and 3 bases from J, with 6 bases between. Germline V gives CDR1 MDHEN, CDR2 SYDVKM. This CDR3 contains 12 residues. CDR3 in amino acids: CASSFLGYEQYF. CDR3 DNA: TGTGCCAGCAGTTTTCTCGGCTACGAGCAGTACTTC.

The rearrangement joins TRBV7-8 to TRBJ2-5; TRBD2 aligns across 11 bases. Germline CDR1 and CDR2: SGHVS and FQNEAQ. This CDR3 is 15 amino acids long. Trimming removed 2 bases from V and 5 bases from J; junction bases left unmatched: 4. CDR3 residues: CASSLTSGSMETQYF. Written as DNA, the CDR3 is TGTGCCAGCAGCTTAACTAGCGGGAGCATGGAGACCCAGTACTTC.

This clone appeared many times. This chain connects TRBV27 to TRBJ2-1; weak D call: TRBD2 (5 bases). Germline CDR1 and CDR2: MNHEY and SMNVEV (reference sequence). CDR3 length equals 13 residues. Trimming took 5 bases from V and 9 from J, leaving 14 bases between them. Here the CDR3 reads CASSATSEGEQFF. Here the CDR3 DNA reads TGTGCCAGCAGTGCCACTAGTGAGGGTGAGCAGTTCTTC.

The chain has TRBV30 and TRBJ1-1; a weak D match, TRBD1 (6 bases). This CDR3 spans 13 amino acids. Germline assignment: CDR1 GTSNPN and CDR2 SVGIG (reference sequence). V was trimmed by 2 bases and J by 3 bases, leaving 10 bases between them. The CDR3, as DNA: TGTGCCTGGAGTTCCTCAGGGGACACTGAAGCTTTCTTT. It encodes CAWSSSGDTEAFF.

The J gene is TRBJ2-5, the V gene TRBV6-5; D may match TRBD1 or TRBD2 (6 bases each). V lost 6 bases to trimming and J lost 5 bases, with 16 bases between them. The germline gives CDR1 MNHEY, CDR2 SVGAGI. The CDR3 is 14 amino acids. The CDR3 DNA reads as TGTGCCAGCAGCCCCCCGGGGGCGGGGGAGACCCAGTACTTC. This translates into CASSPPGAGETQYF.

The chain couples TRBV27 to TRBJ1-4; no firm D call. There are 16 residues in the CDR3. V was clipped by 2 bases and J by 4 bases, with 14 bases between them. The germline V gene has CDR1 MNHEY and CDR2 SMNVEV (reference sequence). For the CDR3, the DNA is TGTGCCAGCAGTTTAGGAGCAGGCCTAAATAATGAAAAACTGTTTTTT. Its protein is CASSLGAGLNNEKLFF.

The chain combines TRBV28 with TRBJ2-5, with TRBD2 matching over 8 bases. V dropped 2 bases and J dropped 5; count of bases not matched to a gene: 7. The germline V gene encodes CDR1 MDHEN and CDR2 SYDVKM. CDR3 size: 15 residues. CDR3 region: CASSLRRGTRETQYF. The DNA of the CDR3 is TGTGCCAGCAGTTTACGGCGGGGGACTAGGGAGACCCAGTACTTC.

The rearrangement links TRBV5-1 to TRBJ2-1; 9 bases are shared with TRBD2. The V segment lost 0 bases and the J segment 2 bases; nucleotides outside the gene matches: 9. This CDR3 comprises 18 residues. The germline CDR1 and CDR2 sequences are SGHRS and YFSETQ. CDR3 sequence reads: CASSLGSIAGDPYNEQFF. The CDR3 DNA reads TGCGCCAGCAGCTTGGGGTCGATAGCGGGAGACCCCTACAATGAGCAGTTCTTC.

This clone was recorded only once. This chain links TRBV11-2 with TRBJ2-3, with D perhaps TRBD2 (5 bases). CDR3 size: 14 residues. CDR1 is SGHAT, CDR2 FQNNGV, per germline. V lost 1 base and J lost 7, with 12 bases in between. The CDR3, as DNA: TGTGCCAGCAGCTTAGGGAGTTGGAGGCATACGCAGTATTTT. Translating it yields CASSLGSWRHTQYF. The complete variable domain, with remaining parts taken from reference TRBV11-2 and TRBJ2-3, reads EAGVAQSPRYKIIEKRQSVAFWCNPISGHATLYWYQQILGQGPKLLIQFQNNGVVDDSQLPKDRFSAERLKGVDSTLKIQPAKLEDSAVYLCASSLGSWRHTQYFGPGTRLTVL.

V usage is TRBV4-1 and J usage is TRBJ1-1; a weak D match, TRBD1 (6 bases). Trimming pared 1 base from V and 0 bases from J, leaving 9 bases between. The CDR3 is 15 amino acids. Per germline, CDR1 MGHRA and CDR2 YSYEKL. The CDR3 DNA reads TGCGCCAGCAGCCAAGTGGACAGCATGAACACTGAAGCTTTCTTT. Its protein product is CASSQVDSMNTEAFF.

The rearrangement uses TRBV7-6 and TRBJ1-1; no clear D gene. This CDR3 has 13 amino acids. V dropped 1 base and J dropped 1 base, with 4 bases sitting between them. Germline assignment: CDR1 SGHVS and CDR2 FNYEAQ. CDR3 sequence reads: CASSLETNTEAFF. Here the CDR3 DNA reads TGTGCCAGCAGCTTAGAAACGAACACTGAAGCTTTCTTT.

The genes are TRBV28 and TRBJ1-1; TRBD1 matches at 8 bases. V gave up 2 bases and J gave up 10 bases; unmatched junction bases: 3. Germline V lookup: CDR1 MDHEN, CDR2 SYDVKM. The CDR3 sequence is 12 residues long. DNA for the CDR3: TGTGCCAGCAGTTTACAGGACAGGGCAGCTTTCTTT. It yields the protein CASSLQDRAAFF.

In this sample, this clone is medium-sized. This chain uses TRBV7-6 with TRBJ2-6; tentative D call: TRBD1 (5 bases). This CDR3 comprises 15 residues. V lost 2 bases and J lost 8, with 13 bases in between. CDR1 is SGHVS and CDR2 is FNYEAQ in the germline V gene. CDR3 DNA: TGTGCCAGCAGCTTAACAGGCCTTGAGTCCAACGTCCTGACTTTC. Translating gives CASSLTGLESNVLTF.

This chain links TRBV7-8 with TRBJ2-5; D possibly corresponds to TRBD2 (6 bases). The CDR3 sequence is 17 residues long. The germline gives CDR1 SGHVS, CDR2 FQNEAQ. V lost 0 bases and J 4 bases, leaving 18 bases between the germline ends. The DNA of the CDR3 is TGTGCCAGCAGCTTAGCTTATCCGGGACGGGGGTTAGAGACCCAGTACTTC. It yields the protein CASSLAYPGRGLETQYF.

The chain employs TRBV4-2 and TRBJ1-1; D remains ambiguous. Germline values: CDR1 LGHNA, CDR2 YNFKEQ. Trimming took off 1 base at V and 5 bases at J, with 14 bases between the two ends. This CDR3 contains 15 residues. CDR3 nucleotide sequence: TGTGCCAGCAGCCAAGTAGACCTTTTGTATACTGAAGCTTTCTTT. This sequence encodes CASSQVDLLYTEAFF.

In DNA form, the CDR3 reads TGTGCCAGTATCGGCACTAGCGGGAGTTTAAATGAGCAGTTCTTC. It codes for CASIGTSGSLNEQFF. The gene calls are TRBV19 and TRBJ2-1; 11 bases are a match to TRBD2. There are 15 residues in the CDR3. After removal of 7 bases from V and 7 bases from J, the junction contained 9 bases not matched to a gene. The germline gives CDR1 LNHDA, CDR2 SQIVND (reference sequence).

The chain carries TRBV27 and TRBJ2-7; the match to TRBD2 covers 9 bases. The ends lost 4 bases at V and 5 bases at J; junction bases unmatched: 9. The CDR3 sequence is 15 residues long. Germline CDR1 and CDR2: MNHEY and SMNVEV (reference sequence). CDR3 sequence: CASSSKRTSDHEQYF. The CDR3 DNA reads as TGTGCCAGCAGTTCCAAACGGACTAGCGACCACGAGCAGTACTTC.

This rearrangement joins TRBV5-1 to TRBJ2-2; D remains ambiguous. The germline gives CDR1 SGHRS, CDR2 YFSETQ. The CDR3 is 16 amino acids. With 4 bases removed from V and 1 base from J, the gap between germline ends came to 14 bases. CDR3 sequence reads: CASSLTATLNTGELFF. In nucleotides, the CDR3 is TGCGCCAGCAGCCTAACGGCGACTTTGAACACCGGGGAGCTGTTTTTT.

The genes are TRBV2 and TRBJ2-7, with D unresolved. CDR1 SNHLY and CDR2 FYNNEI come from the germline V gene. The CDR3 loop spans 16 amino acids. Trimming shortened V by 9 bases and J by 0 bases, and 21 bases separated the two germline ends. CDR3 in DNA: TGTGCCAGGGAGAGATTGACGTACGAATTCTCCTACGAGCAGTACTTC. Residues: CARERLTYEFSYEQYF.